The entry that follows covers one T cell receptor (beta chain) sequence. No cognate antigen has been identified for it. Per-nucleotide qualities are absent, and no much larger clonotype sits a single base away. These data belong to a study of blood T cell repertoires in COVID-19 (TCRdb year 2020). In terms of the full investigation: The collaborator samples originated in the United States, Italy and Spain and spanned the acute and convalescent phases of COVID-19. The repertoires were released in a freely available public database meant as a resource for research on the immune response to SARS-CoV-2. Subjects who had been exposed to COVID-19, were actively infected with it, or had recovered from it provided the deeply sampled blood TCRbeta repertoires that made up the dataset. Nearly every sample came with metadata listing a de-identified subject ID, COVID-19 status, age in years and sex. Where HLA class I and class II types were available, the types were taken from metadata supplied by the sample provider, not from assay-based typing. The samples were drawn from two sources: the first 160 participants of the ongoing ImmuneRACE study, and approximately 1,300 subjects contributed by 6 global collaborators. The material from the prospective study consisted of cDNA or gDNA derived from T cells, B-cell-depleted T cells, or PBMCs.

Sequences ENHRY (CDR1) and SYGVKD (CDR2) are obtained from the germline V gene. Trimming at the junction amounts to 2 bases on V and 1 base on J, and the germline ends lie 14 bases apart. Measured from the cysteine to the phenylalanine, the CDR3 is 16 residues long. Of all the DNA, just the CDR3 is kept, 48 bases in frame from base 1. Each collaborating institution followed its own protocols to collect whole blood in K2EDTA tubes. For TCRbeta analysis, collaborators shipped samples as frozen whole blood, isolated PBMCs, or DNA extracted from either of those sample types. Here is what the overall study found, with its caveats: The quantity of clinical and demographic metadata differed by source and by participant and was supplied without curation.

TCRbeta CDR3 regions were amplified from genomic DNA by means of the immunoSEQ Assay, a bias-controlled multiplex PCR. From the authors' description of their analysis: Within the assay, amplification of reference gene primers was used to estimate how many nucleated cells each sample contained. Sequence reads were collapsed and filtered to measure the absolute abundance of every unique TCRbeta CDR3 rearrangement. For each sample, productive Simpson clonality was calculated as the square root of Simpson's diversity index across productive rearrangements. TCRdb re-hosts the immuneACCESS table, in-frame sequences only. Its copies lack some clones; in the studies checked, an unresolved V gene accounts for under half of them, and the cause for the rest is not known. V and J calls and clone size are copied from that table; D and trimming were computed from the DNA. The sample records over 35,000 clones, around 93% of which are singletons. Approximately 14% of the sample is in the top ten clones.

Sequenced material: peripheral blood. This chain joins TRBV10-3 to TRBJ2-5; a weak D assignment points to TRBD2 (6 bases agree). The receptor comes from a woman aged 25 to 39 in a cohort sampled during active COVID-19. The nucleotides read TGTGCCATCAGTGAGCCGTACTCGGGGGTCCAAGAGACCCAGTACTTC. Translated, this is CAISEPYSGVQETQYF.